These 24 T cell receptor beta chains were sequenced from one sample in a study of shared clonotypes between healthy human individuals. Profiling relied on immunoSEQ multiplex PCR, and the TCRdb table lists in-frame clones only, not all of them. Of around 2,100,000 clones in the sample, approximately 94% were seen once. Only CD45RO-negative cells positively selected for CCR7 counted as naive CD8 cells, so terminally differentiated effector memory CD45RA+ cells were excluded. Specimen: naive CD8+ T cells sorted from blood. All receptors derive from a man between 18 and 29 years old in good health.

This chain uses TRBV4-3 with TRBJ2-3; no definite D call. The length of the CDR3 is 15 residues. CDR1 and CDR2 (germline): LGHNA, YSLEER. The V end was cut by 3 bases, the J end by 2 bases, with 12 bases between. In DNA, the CDR3 is TGCGCCAGCAGCCAGAACTTTGGGTCCACAGATACGCAGTATTTT. Protein sequence: CASSQNFGSTDTQYF.

The V gene is TRBV5-1, the J gene TRBJ2-5, with TRBD1 identical over 7 bases. Germline V gene data show CDR1 as SGHRS and CDR2 as YFSETQ. Trimming at V came to 5 bases and at J to 0 bases, leaving 13 bases not matched to a gene. The CDR3 extends over 17 amino acids. CDR3 coding DNA: TGCGCCAGCAGGATTGACTCGGGACAGCATTACCAAGAGACCCAGTACTTC. This translates into CASRIDSGQHYQETQYF.

The chain combines TRBV29-1 with TRBJ1-2, with TRBD1 matching 9 bases. The CDR3 covers 12 residues. The V and J ends lost 4 bases and 10 bases, in that order; junction bases with no gene match: 7. Germline loops: CDR1 SQVTM, CDR2 ANQGSEA. The CDR3 reads CSVVPGQGDYTF. The CDR3 DNA reads as TGCAGCGTTGTACCGGGACAGGGAGACTACACCTTC.

CDR3 bases: TGTGCCAGCAGTGAAGAGGGGGGGTTTGATGAGCAGTTCTTC. Amino acids: CASSEEGGFDEQFF. V usage is TRBV6-1 and J usage is TRBJ2-1; TRBD2 is a possible D gene (7 bases). The length of the CDR3 is 14 residues. V shed 1 base and J shed 8 bases, with 12 bases lying between them. CDR1 and CDR2 (germline): MNHNS, SASEGT.

The chain uses TRBV7-9 and TRBJ2-7; TRBD2 aligns across 8 bases. The junction had 9 bases not matched to a gene; V was cut back by 6 bases and J by 5 bases. The germline gives CDR1 SEHNR, CDR2 FQNEAQ (reference sequence). CDR3 length: 14 amino acids. CDR3 region: CASRPGGGWHEQYF. CDR3 sequence (DNA): TGTGCCAGCAGACCCGGCGGGGGGTGGCACGAGCAGTACTTC.

The V call is TRBV27, the J call TRBJ2-1, with 14 nucleotides matching TRBD2. Germline loops: CDR1 MNHEY, CDR2 SMNVEV (reference sequence). With 3 bases clipped from V and 2 bases from J, the junction kept 9 bases outside the gene matches. The CDR3 runs 19 residues. The CDR3 region is CASSLWGLAGDWTYNEQFF. Here the CDR3 DNA reads TGTGCCAGCAGTTTGTGGGGACTAGCGGGAGACTGGACCTACAATGAGCAGTTCTTC.

CDR3: CASSSPRAVHGYTF. CDR3 DNA sequence: TGTGCCAGCAGTTCTCCCAGGGCGGTCCATGGCTACACCTTC. The chain combines TRBV6-6 with TRBJ1-2; D perhaps matches TRBD1 (5 bases). The CDR3 totals 14 residues. Germline values: CDR1 MNHNY, CDR2 SVGAGI (reference sequence). V was shortened by 4 bases and J by 6 bases, with 15 bases between the two germline ends.

The chain couples TRBV6-5 to TRBJ2-3; D is unclear. V gave up 5 bases and J gave up 2 bases, with 11 bases separating them. CDR3 length: 14 residues. Per the germline V gene, CDR1 is MNHEY and CDR2 is SVGAGI. The CDR3 protein is CASSPIRITDTQYF. For the CDR3, the DNA is TGTGCCAGCAGTCCCATTCGAATCACAGATACGCAGTATTTT.

As for this clone: The same CDR3 also results from other DNA sequences found in this sample. The chain links TRBV19 to TRBJ2-7, with a weak D call TRBD1 (5 bases). CDR1 and CDR2 from the germline V gene are LNHDA and SQIVND (reference sequence). Trimming shortened V by 6 bases and J by 0 bases, and 9 bases separated the two germline ends. The CDR3 runs 13 residues. The CDR3 loop is CASRDISSYEQYF. The CDR3, as DNA: TGTGCCAGTAGGGACATTAGCTCCTACGAGCAGTACTTC.

The rearrangement links TRBV27 to TRBJ2-5; D ambiguous. V was trimmed by 2 bases and J by 8 bases, leaving 12 bases between them. The germline CDR1 and CDR2 sequences are MNHEY and SMNVEV (reference sequence). The CDR3 is 13 amino acids. The CDR3 loop is CASSLGLDGTQYF. The CDR3 DNA reads TGTGCCAGCAGTTTAGGCCTCGACGGCACCCAGTACTTC.

The chain uses TRBV9 and TRBJ1-1; D not resolved. This CDR3 comprises 13 residues. Trimming stripped 9 bases from V and 1 base from J, with 13 bases between. CDR1 SGDLS and CDR2 YYNGEE come from the germline V gene. CDR3 loop: CATTEVSNTEAFF. CDR3 DNA: TGTGCCACCACCGAGGTATCGAACACTGAAGCTTTCTTT.

About this clone: The same CDR3 is also encoded by other DNA sequences in this sample. The chain carries TRBV28 and TRBJ1-1, with D possibly TRBD1 on 6 matching bases. The V end was cut by 2 bases, the J end by 5 bases, with 9 bases between. Germline CDR1 reads MDHEN; CDR2 reads SYDVKM. CDR3 length equals 13 residues. DNA for the CDR3: TGTGCCAGCAGTTTAAGAGGGGGGACTGAAGCTTTCTTT. This codes for CASSLRGGTEAFF. Based on the CDR3 plus reference TRBV28 and TRBJ1-1, the full variable domain is DVKVTQSSRYLVKRTGEKVFLECVQDMDHENMFWYRQDPGLGLRLIYFSYDVKMKEKGDIPEGYSVSREKKERFSLILESASTNQTSMYLCASSLRGGTEAFFGQGTRLTVV.

This chain connects TRBV4-1 to TRBJ2-7; the D is unclear. CDR3 length: 15 residues. Germline CDR1 MGHRA, CDR2 YSYEKL. The V end lost 0 bases, the J end lost 2 bases, and 11 bases lay between the germline ends. CDR3 bases: TGCGCCAGCAGCCAAGATGACAAAATAGCCTACGAGCAGTACTTC. As protein: CASSQDDKIAYEQYF.

V usage is TRBV6-1 and J usage is TRBJ2-7, with D hard to call. V lost 7 bases, J lost 1 base, and 11 bases lay in between. Germline CDR1 MNHNS, CDR2 SASEGT. The CDR3 has 13 residues. CDR3 region: CASTLTLSYEQYF. CDR3 in DNA: TGTGCCAGCACCCTGACTCTTTCCTACGAGCAGTACTTC.

The chain combines TRBV6-5 with TRBJ1-1, with TRBD1 matching over 7 bases. This CDR3 comprises 14 residues. Germline V gives CDR1 MNHEY, CDR2 SVGAGI. The trim removed 6 bases at V and 1 base at J, leaving 5 bases unmatched. This chain's CDR3 is CASRRQGWNTEAFF. CDR3 coding DNA: TGTGCCAGCAGGAGACAGGGCTGGAACACTGAAGCTTTCTTT.

As concerns this clone: The same CDR3 is also encoded by other DNA sequences in this sample. V is TRBV11-2 and J is TRBJ2-3; possibly TRBD2 for D (6 bases). The V and J ends lost 3 bases and 5 bases respectively, with 6 bases between them. This CDR3 contains 12 residues. The germline V gene encodes CDR1 SGHAT and CDR2 FQNNGV. The CDR3 DNA sequence: TGTGCCAGCAGCTTGGGGGGAGATACGCAGTATTTT. It yields the protein CASSLGGDTQYF.

This sequence joins TRBV4-3 and TRBJ1-3; no definite D call. This CDR3 has 13 residues. Germline assignment: CDR1 LGHNA and CDR2 YSLEER. Between the trimmed V and J ends, which lost 0 bases and 7 bases, there was a span of 7 bases. CDR3 bases: TGCGCCAGCAGCCAAGATTGGGCGAACACCATATATTTT. Translated, it gives CASSQDWANTIYF.

The rearrangement links TRBV2 to TRBJ2-5, with D unresolved. There are 13 residues in the CDR3. Trimming removed 7 bases from V and 2 bases from J, with 11 bases in between. CDR1 is SNHLY, CDR2 FYNNEI, per germline. As DNA, the CDR3 is TGTGCCAGCAACTCAGACATACAAGAGACCCAGTACTTC. Encoded protein: CASNSDIQETQYF.

This clone has just one count. The chain couples TRBV30 to TRBJ2-2; D call uncertain. V lost 3 bases to trimming and J lost 6 bases, with 11 bases between them. The germline V gene encodes CDR1 GTSNPN and CDR2 SVGIG (reference sequence). This CDR3 spans 13 amino acids. For the CDR3, the DNA is TGTGCCTGGAGCGCGGCTATGGCCGGGGAGCTGTTTTTT. It encodes CAWSAAMAGELFF.

The chain is built from TRBV4-1 and TRBJ1-4; no firm D call. This CDR3 comprises 17 residues. V shed 1 base and J shed 0 bases, with 12 bases lying between them. From germline, CDR1 is MGHRA and CDR2 YSYEKL. Here the CDR3 reads CASSQVGLLATNEKLFF. CDR3 coding DNA: TGCGCCAGCAGCCAAGTTGGCCTACTAGCAACTAATGAAAAACTGTTTTTT.

The V and J genes are TRBV18 and TRBJ2-1; D might be TRBD1 (6 bases). Germline V gene data show CDR1 as KGHSH and CDR2 as LQKENI. The CDR3 is 13 amino acids. V gave up 5 bases and J gave up 5 bases, with 10 bases separating them. This CDR3 is CASSYGQNNEQFF. The CDR3 DNA sequence: TGTGCCAGCTCATATGGACAGAACAATGAGCAGTTCTTC.

The genes are TRBV28 and TRBJ2-5; D gene unclear. Per the germline V gene, CDR1 is MDHEN and CDR2 is SYDVKM. This CDR3 region has 12 residues. V was clipped by 7 bases and J by 4 bases, with 10 bases between them. The CDR3 DNA reads as TGTGCCAGCACCAACGATGGAGAGACCCAGTACTTC. Translated: CASTNDGETQYF.

With regard to this clone: The same CDR3 also results from other DNA sequences found in this sample. The chain couples TRBV29-1 to TRBJ2-7; TRBD1 matches 9 bases. CDR1 SQVTM and CDR2 ANQGSEA come from the germline V gene. The ends lost 3 bases at V and 4 bases at J; junction bases unmatched: 7. The CDR3 has 14 amino acids. The CDR3 reads CSVDAGTGLYEQYF. In DNA form, the CDR3 reads TGCAGCGTTGATGCTGGGACAGGGTTATACGAGCAGTACTTC.

This chain uses TRBV4-1 with TRBJ1-2; D is unresolved. CDR1 is MGHRA and CDR2 is YSYEKL in the germline V gene. This CDR3 spans 14 amino acids. V was shortened by 1 base and J by 0 bases, with 6 bases between the two germline ends. The CDR3 DNA reads TGCGCCAGCAGCCAAGTTGACGCTAACTATGGCTACACCTTC. As protein: CASSQVDANYGYTF.